This passage covers 8 T cell receptor beta chains from one sample sequenced in a study of blood T cell repertoires in COVID-19. The method was immunoSEQ multiplex PCR; TCRdb's version includes in-frame clones alone and lacks a portion of them. The repertoire includes 70,000 or so clones, 82% of them detected once, and about a tenth sits in the top ten. The specimen was peripheral blood. All receptors come from an elderly woman with acute or convalescent COVID-19.

This rearrangement joins TRBV18 to TRBJ1-1, with a weak D call TRBD1 (5 bases). CDR3 length: 16 residues. Trimming shortened V by 6 bases and J by 3 bases, and 20 bases separated the two germline ends. CDR1 and CDR2 (germline): KGHSH, LQKENI. The DNA for the CDR3 is TGTGCCAGCTCCCCCTTGGGGCGGGGAGGTGACACTGAAGCTTTCTTT. Its protein is CASSPLGRGGDTEAFF.

The rearrangement uses TRBV4-1 and TRBJ1-1; D gene ambiguous. Trimming took 0 bases from V and 1 from J, leaving 6 bases between them. The CDR3 runs 14 residues. Per germline, CDR1 MGHRA and CDR2 YSYEKL. The DNA of the CDR3 is TGCGCCAGCAGCCAAGATCTCGGGAACACTGAAGCTTTCTTT. It translates to CASSQDLGNTEAFF.

In nucleotides, the CDR3 is TGTGCCAGCAGCCCAGGTTCAAGACTAGCATACAATGAGCAGTTCTTC. Its translation is CASSPGSRLAYNEQFF. The chain is built from TRBV11-3 and TRBJ2-1; TRBD2 aligns across 7 bases. Looked up from germline, CDR1 is SGHNT and CDR2 is YENEEA. V was clipped by 5 bases and J by 4 bases; unmatched bases: 11. The CDR3 extends over 16 amino acids.

The rearrangement joins TRBV14 to TRBJ2-5; 9 bases are shared with TRBD1. CDR3 length equals 17 residues. Germline CDR1 and CDR2: SGHDN and FVKESK. The V and J ends lost 3 bases and 2 bases, in that order; junction bases with no gene match: 10. The CDR3 sequence is CASSQTRTGVRQETQYF. The CDR3 nucleotides read TGTGCCAGCAGCCAGACAAGGACAGGGGTTAGGCAAGAGACCCAGTACTTC. Drawing the rest from reference TRBV14 and TRBJ2-5, the complete variable domain is EAGVTQFPSHSVIEKGQTVTLRCDPISGHDNLYWYRRVMGKEIKFLLHFVKESKQDESGMPNNRFLAERTGGTYSTLKVQPAELEDSGVYFCASSQTRTGVRQETQYFGPGTRLLVL.

This chain joins TRBV6-5 and TRBJ1-1; D unresolved. V shed 2 bases and J shed 1 base, with 11 bases lying between them. CDR1 MNHEY and CDR2 SVGAGI come from the germline V gene. CDR3 length: 15 residues. The CDR3 loop is CASSYESRQNTEAFF. CDR3 sequence (DNA): TGTGCCAGCAGTTACGAAAGCCGACAGAACACTGAAGCTTTCTTT.

The rearrangement uses TRBV5-6 and TRBJ1-2; TRBD1 might be the D (5 bases). Per germline, CDR1 SGHDT and CDR2 YYEEEE. This CDR3 is 11 amino acids long. Between the trimmed V and J ends, which lost 1 base and 14 bases, there was a span of 12 bases. In DNA form, the CDR3 reads TGTGCCAGCAGCTTGAAACAGGCTAGGACCTTC. This codes for CASSLKQARTF.

The chain couples TRBV6-4 to TRBJ2-7; TRBD1 matches at 10 bases. Germline V lookup: CDR1 MRHNA, CDR2 SNTAGT. The V gene end was trimmed by 7 bases and the J gene end by 1 base; junction bases not matched to a gene: 10. The CDR3 loop spans 16 amino acids. The CDR3 DNA is TGTGCCAGCACCGGACAGGGGGGCAGTGTGTCCTACGAGCAGTACTTC. Protein sequence: CASTGQGGSVSYEQYF.

The chain is built from TRBV6-5 and TRBJ2-3; D is possibly TRBD2 (7 bases). There are 14 residues in the CDR3. The V end lost 8 bases, the J end lost 8 bases, and 20 bases lay between the germline ends. CDR1 and CDR2 from the germline V gene are MNHEY and SVGAGI. CDR3 coding DNA: TGTGCCAGCGAGGAGGGGAGGGGGTATGGTACGCAGTATTTT. Its protein product is CASEEGRGYGTQYF.